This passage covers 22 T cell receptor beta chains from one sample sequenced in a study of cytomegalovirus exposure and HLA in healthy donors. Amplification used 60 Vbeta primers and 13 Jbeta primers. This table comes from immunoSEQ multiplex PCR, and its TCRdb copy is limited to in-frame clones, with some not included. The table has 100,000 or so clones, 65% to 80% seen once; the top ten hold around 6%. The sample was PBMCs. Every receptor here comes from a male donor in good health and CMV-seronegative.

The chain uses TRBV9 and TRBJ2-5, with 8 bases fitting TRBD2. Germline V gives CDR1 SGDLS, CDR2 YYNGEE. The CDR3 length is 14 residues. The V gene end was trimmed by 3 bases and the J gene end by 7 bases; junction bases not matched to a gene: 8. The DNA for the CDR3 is TGTGCCAGCAGCGGTACGGGAGGGTCGGGGACCCAGTACTTC. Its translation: CASSGTGGSGTQYF. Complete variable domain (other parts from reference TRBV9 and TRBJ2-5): DSGVTQTPKHLITATGQRVTLRCSPRSGDLSVYWYQQSLDQGLQFLIQYYNGEERAKGNILERFSAQQFPDLHSELNLSSLELGDSALYFCASSGTGGSGTQYFGPGTRLLVL.

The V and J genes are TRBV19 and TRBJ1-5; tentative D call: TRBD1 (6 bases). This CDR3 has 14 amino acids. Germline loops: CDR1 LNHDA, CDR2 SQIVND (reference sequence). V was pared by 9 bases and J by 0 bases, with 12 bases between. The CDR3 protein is CASRGAHSNQPQHF. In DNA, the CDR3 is TGTGCCAGCCGGGGGGCGCATAGCAATCAGCCCCAGCATTTT.

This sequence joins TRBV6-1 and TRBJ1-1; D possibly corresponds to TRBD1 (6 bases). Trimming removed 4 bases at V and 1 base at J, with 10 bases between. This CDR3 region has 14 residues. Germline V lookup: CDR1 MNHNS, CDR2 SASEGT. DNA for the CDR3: TGTGCCAGCAGTGGCCGGACAGCGAACACTGAAGCTTTCTTT. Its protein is CASSGRTANTEAFF.

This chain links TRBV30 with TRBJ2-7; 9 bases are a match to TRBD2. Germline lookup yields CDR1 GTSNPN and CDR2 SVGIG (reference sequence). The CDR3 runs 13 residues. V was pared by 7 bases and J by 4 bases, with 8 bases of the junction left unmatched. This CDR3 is CAYSAGGVYEQYF. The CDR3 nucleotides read TGTGCCTACTCAGCGGGAGGAGTGTACGAGCAGTACTTC.

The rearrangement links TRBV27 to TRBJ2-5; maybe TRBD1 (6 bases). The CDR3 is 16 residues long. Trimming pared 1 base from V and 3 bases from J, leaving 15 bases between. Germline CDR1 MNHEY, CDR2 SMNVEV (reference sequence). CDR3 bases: TGTGCCAGCAGTTTATGGGGGACACCACCAGAAGAGACCCAGTACTTC. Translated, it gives CASSLWGTPPEETQYF.

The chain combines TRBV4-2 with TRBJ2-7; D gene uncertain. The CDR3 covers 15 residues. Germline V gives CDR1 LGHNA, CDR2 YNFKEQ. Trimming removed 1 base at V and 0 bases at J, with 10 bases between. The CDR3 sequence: CASSQAPVVSYEQYF. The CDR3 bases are TGTGCCAGCAGCCAAGCCCCCGTCGTCTCCTACGAGCAGTACTTC.

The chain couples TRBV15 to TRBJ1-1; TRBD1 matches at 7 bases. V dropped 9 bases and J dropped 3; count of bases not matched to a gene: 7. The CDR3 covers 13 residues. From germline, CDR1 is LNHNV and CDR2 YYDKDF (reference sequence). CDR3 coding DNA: TGTGCCACAACCCAGGGGGTTTACACTGAAGCTTTCTTT. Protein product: CATTQGVYTEAFF.

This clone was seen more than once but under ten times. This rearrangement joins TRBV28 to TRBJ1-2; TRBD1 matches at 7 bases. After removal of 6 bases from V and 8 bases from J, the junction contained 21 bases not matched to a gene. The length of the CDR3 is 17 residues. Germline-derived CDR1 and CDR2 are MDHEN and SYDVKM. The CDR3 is CASSLTAGTARYEGYTF. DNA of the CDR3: TGTGCCAGCAGCCTGACCGCTGGGACAGCCCGTTATGAGGGCTACACCTTC.

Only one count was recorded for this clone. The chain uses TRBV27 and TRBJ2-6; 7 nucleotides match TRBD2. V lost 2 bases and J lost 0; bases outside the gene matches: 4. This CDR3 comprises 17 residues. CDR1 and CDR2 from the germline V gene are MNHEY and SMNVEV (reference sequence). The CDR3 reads CASSLREGYSGANVLTF. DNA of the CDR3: TGTGCCAGCAGTTTAAGGGAGGGATACTCTGGGGCCAACGTCCTGACTTTC.

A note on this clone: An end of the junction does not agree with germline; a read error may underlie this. The CDR3 is CASSTPEANAEAFF. DNA for the CDR3: TGTGCCAGTAGTACCCCAGAGGCGAACGCTGAAGCTTTCTTT. The chain combines TRBV19 with TRBJ1-1; D not resolved. The CDR3 has 14 amino acids. Germline values: CDR1 LNHDA, CDR2 SQIVND (reference sequence). Supplemented by reference TRBV19 and TRBJ1-1, the full variable domain reads DGGITQSPKYLFRKEGQNVTLSCEQNLNHDAMYWYRQDPGQGLRLIYYSQIVNDFQKGDIAEGYSVSREKKESFPLTVTSAQKNPTAFYLCASSTPEANAEAFFGQGTRLTVV.

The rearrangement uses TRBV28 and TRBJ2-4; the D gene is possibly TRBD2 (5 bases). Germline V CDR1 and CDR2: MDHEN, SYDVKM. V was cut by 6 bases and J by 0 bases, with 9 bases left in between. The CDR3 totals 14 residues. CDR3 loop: CASRDGLAKNIQYF. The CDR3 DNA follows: TGTGCCAGCAGAGACGGACTAGCCAAAAACATTCAGTACTTC. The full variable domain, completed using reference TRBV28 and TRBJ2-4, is DVKVTQSSRYLVKRTGEKVFLECVQDMDHENMFWYRQDPGLGLRLIYFSYDVKMKEKGDIPEGYSVSREKKERFSLILESASTNQTSMYLCASRDGLAKNIQYFGAGTRLSVL.

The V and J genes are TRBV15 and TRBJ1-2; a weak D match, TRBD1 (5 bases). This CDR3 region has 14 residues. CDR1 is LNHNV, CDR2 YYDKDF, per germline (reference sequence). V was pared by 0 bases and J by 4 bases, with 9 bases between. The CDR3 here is CATSREGAVYGYTF. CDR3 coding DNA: TGTGCCACCAGCAGAGAAGGGGCGGTCTATGGCTACACCTTC.

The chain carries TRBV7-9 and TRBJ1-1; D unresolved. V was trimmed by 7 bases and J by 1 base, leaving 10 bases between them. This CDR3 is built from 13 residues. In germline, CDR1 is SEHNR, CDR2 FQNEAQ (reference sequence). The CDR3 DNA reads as TGTGCCAGCACCCGCCGGGGGAACACTGAAGCTTTCTTT. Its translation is CASTRRGNTEAFF.

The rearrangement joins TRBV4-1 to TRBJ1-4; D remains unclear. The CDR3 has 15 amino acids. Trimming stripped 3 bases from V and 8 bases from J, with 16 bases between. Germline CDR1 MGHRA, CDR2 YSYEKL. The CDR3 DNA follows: TGCGCCAGCAGCCAGATCCAGCGGGAGGAGGAAAAACTGTTTTTT. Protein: CASSQIQREEEKLFF.

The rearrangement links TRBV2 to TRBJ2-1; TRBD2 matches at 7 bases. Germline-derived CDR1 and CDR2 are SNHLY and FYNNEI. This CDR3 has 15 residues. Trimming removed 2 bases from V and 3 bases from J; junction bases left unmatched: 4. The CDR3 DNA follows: TGTGCCAGCAGTGAACGCGGGAGCCTCTACAATGAGCAGTTCTTC. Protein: CASSERGSLYNEQFF.

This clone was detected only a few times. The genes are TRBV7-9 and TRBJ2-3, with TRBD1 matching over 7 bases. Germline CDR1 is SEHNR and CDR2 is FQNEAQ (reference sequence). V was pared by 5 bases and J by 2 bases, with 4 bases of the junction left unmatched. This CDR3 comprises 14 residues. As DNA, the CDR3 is TGTGCCAGCAGCCCTGACAGGGACACAGATACGCAGTATTTT. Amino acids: CASSPDRDTDTQYF.

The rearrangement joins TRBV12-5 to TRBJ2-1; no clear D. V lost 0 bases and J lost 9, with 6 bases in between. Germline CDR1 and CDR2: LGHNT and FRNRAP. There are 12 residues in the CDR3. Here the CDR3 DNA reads TGTGCTAGTGGTTTGGTAACTGGTGAGCAGTTCTTC. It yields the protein CASGLVTGEQFF. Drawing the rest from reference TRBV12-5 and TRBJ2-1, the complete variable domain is DARVTQTPRHKVTEMGQEVTMRCQPILGHNTVFWYRQTMMQGLELLAYFRNRAPLDDSGMPKDRFSAEMPDATLATLKIQPSEPRDSAVYFCASGLVTGEQFFGPGTRLTVL.

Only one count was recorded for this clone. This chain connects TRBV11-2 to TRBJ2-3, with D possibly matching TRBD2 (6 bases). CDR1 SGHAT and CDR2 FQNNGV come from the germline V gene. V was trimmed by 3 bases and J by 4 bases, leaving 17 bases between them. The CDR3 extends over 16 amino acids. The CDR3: CASSFGPGTGADTQYF. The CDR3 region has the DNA TGTGCCAGCAGCTTCGGACCCGGTACGGGGGCAGATACGCAGTATTTT.

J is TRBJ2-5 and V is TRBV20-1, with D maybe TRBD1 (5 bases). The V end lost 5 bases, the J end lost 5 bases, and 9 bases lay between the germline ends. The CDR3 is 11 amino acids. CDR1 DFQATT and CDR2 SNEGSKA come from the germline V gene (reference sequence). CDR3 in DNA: TGCAGTGCTCCTAAGGGGGAGACCCAGTACTTC. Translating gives CSAPKGETQYF.

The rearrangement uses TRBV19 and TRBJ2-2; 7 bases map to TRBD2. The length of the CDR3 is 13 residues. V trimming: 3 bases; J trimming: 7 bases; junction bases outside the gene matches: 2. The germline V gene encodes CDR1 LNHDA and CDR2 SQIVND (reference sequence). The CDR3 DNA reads TGTGCCAGTAGTATCAGGGAGGGCGGGGAGCTGTTTTTT. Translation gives CASSIREGGELFF.

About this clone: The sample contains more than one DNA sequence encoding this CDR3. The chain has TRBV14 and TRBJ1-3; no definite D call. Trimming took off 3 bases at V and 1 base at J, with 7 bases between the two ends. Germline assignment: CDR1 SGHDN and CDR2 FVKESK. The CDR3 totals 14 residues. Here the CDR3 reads CASSQSGSGNTIYF. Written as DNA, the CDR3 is TGTGCCAGCAGCCAGTCCGGGTCTGGAAACACCATATATTTT.

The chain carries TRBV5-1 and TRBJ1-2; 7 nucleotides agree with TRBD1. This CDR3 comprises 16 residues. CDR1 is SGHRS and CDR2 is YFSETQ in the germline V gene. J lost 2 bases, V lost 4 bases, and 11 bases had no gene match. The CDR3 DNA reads TGCGCCAGCAGCCCTGGTCGGGGACAGCCAAACTATGGCTACACCTTC. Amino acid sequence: CASSPGRGQPNYGYTF.